The next 23 T cell receptor beta chains were all read from a single sample in a study of T cell repertoires in cytomegalovirus infection. TCRdb independently ran MiXCR on the reads; one entry per CDR3 protein. This table holds some 350,000 distinct CDR3 sequences, 29% found once. Antigens for these TCRs are unknown. The input for sequencing was cultured PBMCs, taken from culture after CMV antigen stimulation. The origin of the receptors is a human donor in good health (CMV status not recorded). Some clones in this sample may be carry-over from other donors' samples.

This clonotype was picked up many times. The CDR3 is CASSPDGQATNEKLFF. Written as DNA, the CDR3 is TGTGCCAGCAGCCCGGACGGACAGGCAACTAATGAAAAACTGTTTTTT. The chain combines TRBV7-9 with TRBJ1-4, with 7 nucleotides matching TRBD1. The J segment lost 0 bases and the V segment lost 5 bases, leaving 6 bases of the junction unmatched. The V gene's germline CDR1 is SEHNR and CDR2 FQNEAQ (reference sequence). The CDR3 is made up of 16 amino acids.

This clonotype turned up a few times. This sequence joins TRBV5-1 and TRBJ2-1; D unclear. The germline CDR1 and CDR2 sequences are SGHRS and YFSETQ. The V and J ends lost 4 bases and 5 bases respectively, with 4 bases between them. There are 11 residues in the CDR3. The CDR3 sequence is CASSTHNEQFF. In DNA, the CDR3 is TGCGCCAGCAGCACCCACAATGAGCAGTTCTTC.

J is TRBJ2-5 and V is TRBV5-4; D is uncertain. Trimming pared 2 bases from V and 2 bases from J, leaving 10 bases between. The CDR3 is made up of 14 amino acids. CDR1 SGHNT and CDR2 YYREEE come from the germline V gene (reference sequence). The CDR3 region is CASSFPDGQETQYF. The CDR3 region has the DNA TGTGCCAGCAGCTTCCCGGACGGGCAAGAGACCCAGTACTTC.

The rearrangement joins TRBV28 to TRBJ1-1, with D uncertain. V gave up 3 bases and J gave up 6 bases, with 8 bases separating them. The CDR3 totals 12 residues. Germline values: CDR1 MDHEN, CDR2 SYDVKM. CDR3 amino acids: CASSFAIPEAFF. As DNA, the CDR3 is TGTGCCAGCAGTTTCGCAATACCTGAAGCTTTCTTT.

The chain recombines TRBV29-1 with TRBJ2-3; no clear D gene. Looked up from germline, CDR1 is SQVTM and CDR2 is ANQGSEA. Deletions cut 7 bases from V and 3 bases from J, with 17 bases between. The length of the CDR3 is 14 residues. The CDR3 nucleotides are TGCAGCGCGAAGGACCCGGATCGGACAGATACGCAGTATTTT. Its translation is CSAKDPDRTDTQYF.

The chain joins TRBV5-1 to TRBJ1-5; no clear D. The CDR3 is 14 amino acids. Per the germline V gene, CDR1 is SGHRS and CDR2 is YFSETQ. The germline V and J ends were trimmed by 4 bases and 3 bases, with 11 bases remaining between them. The CDR3 DNA reads TGCGCCAGCAGCACCGGAGCCTTCAATCAGCCCCAGCATTTT. This sequence encodes CASSTGAFNQPQHF.

This clonotype was recorded many times. The V gene is TRBV7-9, the J gene TRBJ2-7; 14 bases are shared with TRBD2. The junction had 11 bases not matched to a gene; V was cut back by 5 bases and J by 2 bases. CDR3 size: 18 residues. Per the germline V gene, CDR1 is SEHNR and CDR2 is FQNEAQ (reference sequence). CDR3 sequence reads: CASSLGTSGSMVTYEQYF. The DNA for the CDR3 is TGTGCCAGCAGCCTAGGGACTAGCGGGAGTATGGTAACCTACGAGCAGTACTTC.

The table lists this clonotype with a few counts. The chain uses TRBV6-6 and TRBJ1-5; maybe TRBD1 (5 bases). Trimming removed 1 base from V and 8 bases from J, with 12 bases in between. CDR1 and CDR2 from the germline V gene are MNHNY and SVGAGI (reference sequence). The CDR3 extends over 14 amino acids. CDR3: CASSYYGGREPQHF. DNA for the CDR3: TGTGCCAGCAGTTACTATGGGGGACGTGAGCCCCAGCATTTT.

The chain joins TRBV6-1 to TRBJ1-1, with TRBD1 identical over 7 bases. CDR3 size: 15 residues. The germline V gene has CDR1 MNHNS and CDR2 SASEGT. The V and J ends lost 6 bases and 0 bases, in that order; junction bases with no gene match: 7. DNA for the CDR3: TGTGCCAGCAGGGCTGGACAGGCCATGAACACTGAAGCTTTCTTT. Amino acid sequence: CASRAGQAMNTEAFF.

This chain links TRBV20-1 with TRBJ2-3, with TRBD2 matching over 13 bases. Germline loops: CDR1 DFQATT, CDR2 SNEGSKA (reference sequence). The CDR3 contains 16 residues. V lost 5 bases to trimming and J lost 1 base; unmatched junction nucleotides: 6. The CDR3 DNA follows: TGCAGTGCTCCCGCTACTAGCGGGGGGGGCACAGATACGCAGTATTTT. This gives the protein CSAPATSGGGTDTQYF.

This clonotype has only a few counts. This chain links TRBV7-9 with TRBJ2-1; 11 nucleotides match TRBD2. Germline V gene data show CDR1 as SEHNR and CDR2 as FQNEAQ (reference sequence). The V gene end was trimmed by 2 bases and the J gene end by 1 base; junction bases not matched to a gene: 4. This CDR3 region has 17 residues. CDR3 sequence (DNA): TGTGCCAGCAGCTTAACTAGCGGGGGCCCTTCCTACAATGAGCAGTTCTTC. Its translation is CASSLTSGGPSYNEQFF.

This sequence joins TRBV3-1 and TRBJ2-6; 9 bases match TRBD1. Germline trimming cut 4 bases from V and 1 base from J; bases unmatched to any gene: 5. Germline CDR1 reads LGHDT; CDR2 reads YNNKEL (reference sequence). The CDR3 extends over 17 amino acids. The CDR3 loop is CASSPPGQGSGANVLTF. CDR3 bases: TGTGCCAGCAGCCCACCGGGACAGGGTTCTGGGGCCAACGTCCTGACTTTC.

The rearrangement uses TRBV6-2 or TRBV6-3 and TRBJ1-1, with D maybe TRBD1 (5 bases). CDR3 length: 13 amino acids. The germline gives CDR1 MNHEY, CDR2 SVGEGT. The ends were cut back, 10 bases at V and 4 bases at J, with 16 bases in the middle. The CDR3 sequence: CATIPGDGTEAFF. The CDR3 DNA reads as TGTGCCACTATCCCGGGGGACGGCACTGAAGCTTTCTTT.

This rearrangement joins TRBV7-6 to TRBJ2-7, with 10 bases lining up with TRBD1. The CDR3 is made up of 16 amino acids. Germline CDR1 SGHVS, CDR2 FNYEAQ. Trimming cost V 5 bases and J 3 bases; bases outside gene matches: 10. CDR3 loop: CASSPRDRGSVYEQYF. In DNA, the CDR3 is TGTGCCAGCAGCCCCCGGGACAGGGGATCAGTCTACGAGCAGTACTTC.

This chain joins TRBV5-1 and TRBJ1-2; D is possibly TRBD1 (5 bases). V dropped 0 bases and J dropped 6 bases, with 15 bases sitting between them. The V gene's germline CDR1 is SGHRS and CDR2 YFSETQ. This CDR3 has 15 amino acids. In DNA form, the CDR3 reads TGCGCCAGCAGCTTGGAGTGGGGGGGTCGAGATGGCTACACCTTC. This translates into CASSLEWGGRDGYTF.

This clonotype was observed at least ten times. The chain has TRBV7-2 and TRBJ2-3; the match to TRBD2 covers 9 bases. The CDR3 runs to 17 residues. Looked up from germline, CDR1 is SGHTA and CDR2 is FQGNSA. V trimming: 5 bases; J trimming: 6 bases; junction bases outside the gene matches: 15. The CDR3 DNA follows: TGTGCCAGCAGCCGGGGAGGGGCTAGCGGGGTGGGGGATACGCAGTATTTT. Residues: CASSRGGASGVGDTQYF.

The sample holds a few counts of this clonotype. The J gene is TRBJ2-3, the V gene TRBV7-3, with TRBD2 identical over 8 bases. The CDR3 length is 16 residues. V shed 2 bases, J shed 5 bases, and the junction held 9 bases outside the gene matches. Germline V gives CDR1 SGHTA, CDR2 FQGTGA. CDR3 amino acids: CASSLGPAGDVDTQYF. The CDR3 DNA is TGTGCCAGCAGCTTAGGCCCAGCGGGAGATGTAGATACGCAGTATTTT.

This clonotype was picked up many times. This sequence joins TRBV7-8 and TRBJ1-2, with 10 bases that match TRBD1. V shed 4 bases, J shed 3 bases, and the junction held 2 bases outside the gene matches. Per the germline V gene, CDR1 is SGHVS and CDR2 is FQNEAQ. This CDR3 is built from 14 residues. The CDR3 region is CASSSGTGDYGYTF. In DNA, the CDR3 is TGTGCCAGCAGCTCCGGGACAGGGGACTATGGCTACACCTTC. The complete variable domain, with remaining parts taken from reference TRBV7-8 and TRBJ1-2, reads GAGVSQSPRYKVAKRGQDVALRCDPISGHVSLFWYQQALGQGPEFLTYFQNEAQLDKSGLPSDRFFAERPEGSVSTLKIQRTQQEDSAVYLCASSSGTGDYGYTFGSGTRLTVV.

The chain has TRBV5-1 and TRBJ2-4; TRBD2 matches at 10 bases. The germline CDR1 and CDR2 sequences are SGHRS and YFSETQ. J was trimmed by 0 bases and V by 0 bases; bases with no gene match: 3. The CDR3 is 17 amino acids. DNA for the CDR3: TGCGCCAGCAGCTTGGACTGGACTAGCGGAGCCAAAAACATTCAGTACTTC. It yields the protein CASSLDWTSGAKNIQYF.

This clonotype was seen more than once but under ten times. The chain carries TRBV7-3 and TRBJ1-1; no firm D call. CDR1 SGHTA and CDR2 FQGTGA come from the germline V gene. The V gene lost 1 base and the J gene lost 6 bases, with 9 bases spanning the gap. This CDR3 comprises 13 residues. The CDR3 sequence: CASSLNARAEAFF. The CDR3 DNA reads TGTGCCAGCAGCTTAAATGCGCGGGCTGAAGCTTTCTTT.

This chain links TRBV11-2 with TRBJ1-2, with TRBD1 matching 8 bases. The CDR3 loop spans 14 amino acids. Germline values: CDR1 SGHAT, CDR2 FQNNGV. V lost 6 bases to trimming and J lost 6 bases; unmatched junction nucleotides: 9. CDR3 amino acids: CASRSLRTGHGYTF. In DNA, the CDR3 is TGTGCCAGCAGGTCCTTACGGACAGGGCATGGCTACACCTTC.

This clonotype was counted only a few times. The genes are TRBV15 and TRBJ1-1, with D unresolved. In germline, CDR1 is LNHNV, CDR2 YYDKDF (reference sequence). This CDR3 is 15 amino acids long. Trimming cost V 0 bases and J 0 bases, with 8 bases left between them. CDR3 in amino acids: CATSRERGVNTEAFF. As DNA, the CDR3 is TGTGCCACCAGCAGAGAACGAGGAGTGAACACTGAAGCTTTCTTT.

The J gene is TRBJ2-5, the V gene TRBV6-1; 11 nucleotides align to TRBD1. Trimming took 7 bases from V and 4 from J; bases not matched to a gene: 11. CDR1 and CDR2 (germline): MNHNS, SASEGT. The CDR3 is 16 residues long. The CDR3, as DNA: TGTGCCAGCATAAGGACAGGGGGCGAATGGGGAGAGACCCAGTACTTC. This sequence encodes CASIRTGGEWGETQYF.